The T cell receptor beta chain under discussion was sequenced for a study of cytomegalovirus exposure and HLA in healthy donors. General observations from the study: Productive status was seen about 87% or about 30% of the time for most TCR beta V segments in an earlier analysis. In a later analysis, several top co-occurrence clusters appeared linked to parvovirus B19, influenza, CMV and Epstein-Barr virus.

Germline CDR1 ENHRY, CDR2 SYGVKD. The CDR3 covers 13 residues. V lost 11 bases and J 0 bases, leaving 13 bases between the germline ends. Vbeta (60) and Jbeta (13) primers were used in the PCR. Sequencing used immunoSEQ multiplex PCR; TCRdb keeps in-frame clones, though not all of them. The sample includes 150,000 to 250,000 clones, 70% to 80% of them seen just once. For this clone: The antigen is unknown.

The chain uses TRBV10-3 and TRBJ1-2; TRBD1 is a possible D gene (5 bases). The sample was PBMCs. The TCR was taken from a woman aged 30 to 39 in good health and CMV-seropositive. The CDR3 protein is CASTGSTNYGYTF. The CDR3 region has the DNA TGTGCCTCCACAGGCTCTACTAACTATGGCTACACCTTC.